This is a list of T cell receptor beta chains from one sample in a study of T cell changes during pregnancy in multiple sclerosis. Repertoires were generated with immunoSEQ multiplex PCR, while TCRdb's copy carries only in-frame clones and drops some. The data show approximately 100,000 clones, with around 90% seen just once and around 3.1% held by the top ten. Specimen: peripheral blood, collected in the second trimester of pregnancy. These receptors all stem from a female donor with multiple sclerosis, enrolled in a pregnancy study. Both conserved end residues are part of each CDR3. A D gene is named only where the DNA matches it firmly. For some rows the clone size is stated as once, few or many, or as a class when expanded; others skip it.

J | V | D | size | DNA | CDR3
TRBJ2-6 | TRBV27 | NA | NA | TGTGCCAGCAGTTGGAGGGACGGGAGCTCTGGGGCCAACGTCCTGACTTTC | CASSWRDGSSGANVLTF
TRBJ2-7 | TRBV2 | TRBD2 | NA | TGTGCCAGCATGGCCCCCACTAGCGGAGAAGGCTACGAGCAGTACTTC | CASMAPTSGEGYEQYF
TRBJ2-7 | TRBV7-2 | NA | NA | TGTGCCAGCAGCCGAACACGGACGGGGACCTACGAGCAGTACTTC | CASSRTRTGTYEQYF
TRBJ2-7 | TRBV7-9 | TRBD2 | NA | TGTGCCAGCAGCCCTGACCTGGGACTAGCGGCCTACGAGCAGTACTTC | CASSPDLGLAAYEQYF
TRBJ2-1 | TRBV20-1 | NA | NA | TGCAGTGCCCAGCGGTTGAGTGAGCAGTTCTTC | CSAQRLSEQFF
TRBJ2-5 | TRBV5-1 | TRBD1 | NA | TGCGCCAGCAGCGGAGCGCGCGGACAGGACCCACGAGAGACCCAGTACTTC | CASSGARGQDPRETQYF
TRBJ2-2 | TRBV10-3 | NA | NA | TGTGCCATCAGTGCGGGTAGGGGAGGCGCCGGGGAGCTGTTTTTT | CAISAGRGGAGELFF
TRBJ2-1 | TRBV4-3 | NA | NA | TGCGCCAGCAGCCATGCGGGAACCCACAATGAGCAGTTCTTC | CASSHAGTHNEQFF
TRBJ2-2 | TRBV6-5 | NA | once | TGTGCCAGCCTCCAGGCACTCAACACCGGGGAGCTGTTTTTT | CASLQALNTGELFF
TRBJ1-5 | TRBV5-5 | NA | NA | TGTGCCAGCAGCTTGGGGACAAACAATCAGCCCCAGCATTTT | CASSLGTNNQPQHF
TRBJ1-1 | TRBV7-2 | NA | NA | TGTGCCAGCAGCTCTGACAGAAACACTGAAGCTTTCTTT | CASSSDRNTEAFF
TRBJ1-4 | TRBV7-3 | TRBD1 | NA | TGTGCCAGCAGCCAAAGCGGGACAGGGGGGGAAAAACTGTTTTTT | CASSQSGTGGEKLFF
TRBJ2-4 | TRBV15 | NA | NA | TGTGCCACCAGCCCACAGGGATTGGGCAAAAACATTCAGTACTTC | CATSPQGLGKNIQYF
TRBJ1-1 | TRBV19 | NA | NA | TGTGCCAGTGGGGGGGCCGAGCACGTGAACACTGAAGCTTTCTTT | CASGGAEHVNTEAFF
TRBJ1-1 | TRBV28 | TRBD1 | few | TGTGCCAGCAGTTTGGGACAGGGGTACACTGAAGCTTTCTTT | CASSLGQGYTEAFF
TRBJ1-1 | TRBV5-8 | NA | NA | TGTGCCAGCAGCTACATCGTCGGACTGGAAGCTTTCTTT | CASSYIVGLEAFF
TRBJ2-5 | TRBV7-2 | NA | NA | TGTGCCAGCAGCGTAGAGGCGGGGACCCAGTACTTC | CASSVEAGTQYF
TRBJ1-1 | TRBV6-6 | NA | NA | TGTGCCAGCAGCCTTGGGGCATCTGAAGCTTTCTTT | CASSLGASEAFF
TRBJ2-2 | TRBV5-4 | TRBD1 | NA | TGTGCCAGCAGCTTTCAGGGGGCCGGGGAGCTGTTTTTT | CASSFQGAGELFF
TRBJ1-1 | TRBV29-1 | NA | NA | TGCAGCGTTGAAGCCCGGTTAGTGAACACTGAAGCTTTCTTT | CSVEARLVNTEAFF
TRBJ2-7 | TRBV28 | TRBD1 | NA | TGTGCCAGCAGTTCCGAGTGGGACAGGGGGCTCGAGCAGTACTTC | CASSSEWDRGLEQYF
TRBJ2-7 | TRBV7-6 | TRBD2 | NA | TGTGCCAGCAGCTTAGTCCCAGCGGGAGAAGAGCAGTACTTC | CASSLVPAGEEQYF
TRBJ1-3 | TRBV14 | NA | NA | TGTGCCAGCAGATTCAGCCGACTCCGGGGGGTTAGGTATTTT | CASRFSRLRGVRYF
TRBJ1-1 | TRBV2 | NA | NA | TGTGCCAGAAACGGCCAGGGAGGTTTAAACACTGAAGCTTTCTTT | CARNGQGGLNTEAFF
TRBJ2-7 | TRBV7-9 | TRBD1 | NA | TGTGCCAGCAGTTCCAGGGGGCGAGACTCACAAGAGCAGTACTTC | CASSSRGRDSQEQYF
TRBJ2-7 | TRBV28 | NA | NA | TGTGCCAGCAGTTTCGGGGGTGAGCAGTACTTC | CASSFGGEQYF
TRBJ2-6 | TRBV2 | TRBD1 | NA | TGTGCCAGCAGTACAGGGGGCGCTGGGGCCAACGTCCTGACTTTC | CASSTGGAGANVLTF
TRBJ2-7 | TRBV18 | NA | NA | TGTGCCAGCTCACCGGCGGGGCTTTACGAGCAGTACTTC | CASSPAGLYEQYF
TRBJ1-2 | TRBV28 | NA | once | TGTGCCAGCAAGAAACAGGGAGACTATGGCTACACCTTC | CASKKQGDYGYTF
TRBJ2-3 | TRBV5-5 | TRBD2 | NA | TGTGCCAGCAGCCCTGGTCCCGGGACTAGCGGGAGAACAGATACGCAGTATTTT | CASSPGPGTSGRTDTQYF
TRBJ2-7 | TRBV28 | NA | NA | TGTGCCACCAAGGGGCGGAATTACGAGCAGTACTTC | CATKGRNYEQYF
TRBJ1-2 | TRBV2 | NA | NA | TGTGCCAGCACCACCGACATGGTATATGGCTACACCTTC | CASTTDMVYGYTF
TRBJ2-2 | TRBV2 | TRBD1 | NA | TGTGCCAGCAGTGAAGGGACAGGGTTGGCCGGGGAGCTGTTTTTT | CASSEGTGLAGELFF
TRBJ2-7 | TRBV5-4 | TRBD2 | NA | TGTGCCAGCAGCCGGGAGGTGACAGCGAAAGCCTACGAGCAGTACTTC | CASSREVTAKAYEQYF
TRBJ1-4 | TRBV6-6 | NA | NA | TGTGCCAGCAGTTATCGTTGGGGCAGCACTAATGAAAAACTGTTTTTT | CASSYRWGSTNEKLFF
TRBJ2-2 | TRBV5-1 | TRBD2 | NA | TGCGCCAGCAGCTTGGGACTAGCGGGAGAGGCCGGGGAGCTGTTTTTT | CASSLGLAGEAGELFF
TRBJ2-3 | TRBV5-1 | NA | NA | TGCGCCAGCAGCTCGGGCGGGACAGCCAGCACAGATACGCAGTATTTT | CASSSGGTASTDTQYF
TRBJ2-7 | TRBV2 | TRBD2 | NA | TGTGCCAGCAGTGAAGAGGGAGGGCCTCTCTACGAGCAGTACTTC | CASSEEGGPLYEQYF
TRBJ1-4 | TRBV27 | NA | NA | TGTGCCAGCAGTTTAAGGGGGTTCTATGAAAAACTGTTTTTT | CASSLRGFYEKLFF
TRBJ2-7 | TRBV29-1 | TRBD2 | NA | TGCAGCGTTACCACTAGCGGGAGTTTTAACGAGCAGTACTTC | CSVTTSGSFNEQYF
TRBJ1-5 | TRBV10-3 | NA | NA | TGTGCCATCGGCCAGCCCCAGCATTTT | CAIGQPQHF
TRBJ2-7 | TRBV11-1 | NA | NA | TGTGCCAGCAGCTCTCTACACGAGCAGTACTTC | CASSSLHEQYF
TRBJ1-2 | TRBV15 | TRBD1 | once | TGTGCCACCAGCAGTCATAAGGCAGGGGGTGGCTATGGCTACACCTTC | CATSSHKAGGGYGYTF
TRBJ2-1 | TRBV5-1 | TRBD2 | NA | TGCGCCAGCAGCTTGGTTACTAGCGGGATCGGCAATGAGCAGTTCTTC | CASSLVTSGIGNEQFF
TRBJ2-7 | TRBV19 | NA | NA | TGTGCCAGTAGGAAGACAGTGATCGGAGACTACGAGCAGTACTTC | CASRKTVIGDYEQYF
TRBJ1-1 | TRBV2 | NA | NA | TGTGCCAGCAGTTTCAGGCGATCGGAAGCTTTCTTT | CASSFRRSEAFF
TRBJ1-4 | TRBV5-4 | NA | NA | TGTGCCAGCAGCTTGGGGACTGCAACTAATGAAAAACTGTTTTTT | CASSLGTATNEKLFF
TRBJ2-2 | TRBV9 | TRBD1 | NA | TGTGCCAGCAGCGCCACCGGGACAGGGAGGCCCGGGGAGCTGTTTTTT | CASSATGTGRPGELFF
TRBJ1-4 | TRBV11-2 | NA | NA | TGTGCCAGCAGCTTGGGTCAGGGTTTCGAAAAACTGTTTTTT | CASSLGQGFEKLFF
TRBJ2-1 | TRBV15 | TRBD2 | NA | TGTGCCACCAGCTCCGGCGGGAGTGAAAATGAGCAGTTCTTC | CATSSGGSENEQFF
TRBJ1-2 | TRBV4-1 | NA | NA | TGCGCCAGCAGCCAAGACAGGGGAGAATCCAACTATGGCTACACCTTC | CASSQDRGESNYGYTF
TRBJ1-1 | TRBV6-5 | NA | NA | TGTGCCAGCAGTTACGGGGCGGCGACTGAAGCTTTCTTT | CASSYGAATEAFF
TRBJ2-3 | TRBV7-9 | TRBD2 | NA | TGTGCCAGCAGCCTAACTAGCGGGGGAGGTACAGATACGCAGTATTTT | CASSLTSGGGTDTQYF
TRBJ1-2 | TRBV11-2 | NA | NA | TGTGCCAGCAGCTTAGATCTAAGTCGGTTTCACACCTTC | CASSLDLSRFHTF
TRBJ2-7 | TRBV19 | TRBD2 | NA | TGTGCCAGTAGTTACCAAGCGGGAGCCGAGCAGTACTTC | CASSYQAGAEQYF
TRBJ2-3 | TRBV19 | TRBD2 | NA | TGTGCCAGTAGTCTTCTTAGCGGGGGCGCAGCGGATACGCAGTATTTT | CASSLLSGGAADTQYF
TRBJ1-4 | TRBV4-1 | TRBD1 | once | TGCGCCAGCAGCCCCGACACGGGACAGGGGACGGAAAAACTGTTTTTT | CASSPDTGQGTEKLFF